One and the same sample provided the 20 T cell receptor beta chains below, sequenced in a study of shared T cell receptors in the human thymus. Clones were sequenced by immunoSEQ multiplex PCR, and TCRdb holds only the in-frame ones, with some missing. Of roughly 560,000 clones in the sample, around 78% were seen once. The same sample was also studied in work on human thymus T cells.

The sequenced material came from thymocytes. These receptors all come from a boy younger than two with a congenital heart defect.

The rearrangement links TRBV4-1 to TRBJ2-3; 9 nucleotides match TRBD2. With V trimmed by 0 bases and J by 0 bases, 7 bases remained unmatched. The CDR3 sequence is 18 residues long. Germline V gives CDR1 MGHRA, CDR2 YSYEKL. In nucleotides, the CDR3 is TGCGCCAGCAGCCAAGATTCACTAGCGGGTACTAGCACAGATACGCAGTATTTT. It translates to CASSQDSLAGTSTDTQYF.

The V call is TRBV30, the J call TRBJ2-7; weak D call: TRBD1 (5 bases). The ends were cut back, 0 bases at V and 5 bases at J, with 14 bases in the middle. The CDR3 is made up of 14 amino acids. Per the germline V gene, CDR1 is GTSNPN and CDR2 is SVGIG (reference sequence). CDR3: CAWSVRPGFHEQYF. The CDR3 nucleotides read TGTGCCTGGAGTGTCAGACCAGGGTTCCACGAGCAGTACTTC.

The rearrangement joins TRBV6-6 to TRBJ2-7; 8 bases fit TRBD2. The V segment lost 6 bases and the J segment 2 bases; nucleotides outside the gene matches: 6. The germline gives CDR1 MNHNY, CDR2 SVGAGI (reference sequence). The CDR3 totals 14 residues. As DNA, the CDR3 is TGTGCCAGCAGACCTCGGACTAGCACCTACGAGCAGTACTTC. Its protein product is CASRPRTSTYEQYF.

This clone has a handful of counts. The chain recombines TRBV4-2 with TRBJ2-7; TRBD1 aligns across 9 bases. The ends lost 4 bases at V and 2 bases at J; junction bases unmatched: 3. Germline CDR1 and CDR2: LGHNA and YNFKEQ. This CDR3 has 14 residues. The CDR3 DNA sequence: TGTGCCAGCAGCCGAGGGACAGGGCCCTACGAGCAGTACTTC. Residues: CASSRGTGPYEQYF.

This chain joins TRBV30 and TRBJ2-7; the match to TRBD2 covers 7 bases. The CDR3 consists of 12 residues. Germline CDR1 GTSNPN, CDR2 SVGIG (reference sequence). The V gene end was trimmed by 8 bases and the J gene end by 6 bases; junction bases not matched to a gene: 10. The CDR3: CAADGGGAEQYF. CDR3 DNA: TGTGCCGCCGATGGGGGAGGGGCCGAGCAGTACTTC. The full variable domain, its missing parts supplied by reference TRBV30 and TRBJ2-7, is SQTIHQWPATLVQPVGSPLSLECTVEGTSNPNLYWYRQAAGRGLQLLFYSVGIGQISSEVPQNLSASRPQDRQFILSSKKLLLSDSGFYLCAADGGGAEQYFGPGTRLTVT.

In nucleotides, the CDR3 is TGCGCCAGCAGCCAAGATAGGAACGGAGCCTACGAGCAGTACTTC. The encoded protein is CASSQDRNGAYEQYF. V gene TRBV4-1 combines with J gene TRBJ2-7; unclear D gene. Germline CDR1 is MGHRA and CDR2 is YSYEKL. Trimming cost V 0 bases and J 2 bases, with 11 bases left between them. The CDR3 runs 15 residues.

V usage is TRBV27 and J usage is TRBJ1-5; D is ambiguous. Germline V gene sequence: CDR1 MNHEY, CDR2 SMNVEV (reference sequence). This CDR3 spans 13 amino acids. Trimming took 4 bases from V and 5 from J, leaving 9 bases between them. The CDR3 reads CASSWAFDQPQHF. CDR3 DNA: TGTGCCAGCAGTTGGGCGTTCGATCAGCCCCAGCATTTT.

This clone was picked up a small number of times. J is TRBJ2-7 and V is TRBV30, with TRBD2 matching 9 bases. CDR1 GTSNPN and CDR2 SVGIG come from the germline V gene (reference sequence). The CDR3 extends over 14 amino acids. V shed 1 base and J 5 bases; nucleotides not matched to a gene: 6. The chain's CDR3 is CAWSAAGGRDEQYF. CDR3 in DNA: TGTGCCTGGAGTGCTGCGGGAGGGCGGGACGAGCAGTACTTC.

The V and J genes are TRBV7-9 and TRBJ2-7; the match to TRBD2 covers 8 bases. CDR1 and CDR2 (germline): SEHNR, FQNEAQ (reference sequence). Losses at the gene ends were 5 bases for V and 7 bases for J; bases not matched to a gene: 13. The CDR3 runs 15 residues. CDR3: CASSMVAGPPKEQYF. In DNA form, the CDR3 reads TGTGCCAGCAGCATGGTAGCGGGACCCCCTAAGGAGCAGTACTTC.

In this sample, this clone turned up once. The chain combines TRBV27 with TRBJ1-2; TRBD1 is a possible D gene (6 bases). Trimming shortened V by 4 bases and J by 6 bases, and 9 bases separated the two germline ends. The CDR3 runs to 12 residues. CDR1 and CDR2 from the germline V gene are MNHEY and SMNVEV (reference sequence). The CDR3 bases are TGTGCCAGCAGTTCAAGGGGGAATGGCTACACCTTC. Encoded protein: CASSSRGNGYTF.

This clone was observed a few times. The chain recombines TRBV5-1 with TRBJ1-1; 9 bases line up with TRBD1. The CDR3 sequence is 15 residues long. The V segment lost 4 bases and the J segment 1 base; nucleotides outside the gene matches: 5. The germline gives CDR1 SGHRS, CDR2 YFSETQ. CDR3 sequence reads: CASSENRGRNTEAFF. Written as DNA, the CDR3 is TGCGCCAGCAGCGAGAACAGGGGGCGGAACACTGAAGCTTTCTTT. The whole variable domain, filled in from reference TRBV5-1 and TRBJ1-1, reads KAGVTQTPRYLIKTRGQQVTLSCSPISGHRSVSWYQQTPGQGLQFLFEYFSETQRNKGNFPGRFSGRQFSNSRSEMNVSTLELGDSALYLCASSENRGRNTEAFFGQGTRLTVV.

The CDR3 loop is CAIRPGLAGQETQYF. The CDR3 region has the DNA TGTGCCATCAGACCGGGACTAGCGGGGCAAGAGACCCAGTACTTC. V and J are TRBV10-3 and TRBJ2-5; 13 positions match TRBD2. Germline assignment: CDR1 ENHRY and CDR2 SYGVKD. This CDR3 is 15 amino acids long. The ends lost 6 bases at V and 2 bases at J; junction bases unmatched: 3.

V is TRBV6-4 and J is TRBJ2-5, with 10 bases identical to TRBD2. CDR1 MRHNA and CDR2 SNTAGT come from the germline V gene. The CDR3 sequence is 15 residues long. The J segment lost 4 bases and the V segment lost 5 bases, leaving 7 bases of the junction unmatched. CDR3 in amino acids: CASSSSGRLSETQYF. The CDR3 DNA follows: TGTGCCAGCAGTTCTAGCGGGAGACTGTCAGAGACCCAGTACTTC.

This clone was seen a single time. The V call is TRBV4-3, the J call TRBJ2-3, with 7 bases fitting TRBD2. Losses at the gene ends were 3 bases for V and 4 bases for J; bases not matched to a gene: 16. Germline assignment: CDR1 LGHNA and CDR2 YSLEER. The CDR3 is 18 amino acids. The CDR3 DNA reads as TGCGCCAGCAGCCATCGAAGAATGCGGGAGCTCCCCGCAGATACGCAGTATTTT. Translated: CASSHRRMRELPADTQYF.

This clone appeared once. The chain has TRBV25-1 and TRBJ2-1, with D tentatively TRBD1 (5 bases). Per germline, CDR1 MGHDK and CDR2 SYGVNS. The V end lost 1 base, the J end lost 12 bases, and 13 bases lay between the germline ends. This CDR3 has 13 amino acids. The CDR3 region has the DNA TGTGCCAGCAGTGAATCAGGGCCCTACCGGCAGTTCTTC. The encoded protein is CASSESGPYRQFF.

This clone turned up a few times. The chain carries TRBV7-8 and TRBJ2-7; 7 bases fit TRBD2. CDR3 length: 13 residues. Germline values: CDR1 SGHVS, CDR2 FQNEAQ. J was trimmed by 7 bases and V by 0 bases; bases with no gene match: 3. The CDR3 sequence is CASSLAKREEQYF. In DNA, the CDR3 is TGTGCCAGCAGCTTAGCGAAGCGGGAAGAGCAGTACTTC.

The chain employs TRBV27 and TRBJ1-2; TRBD1 agrees at 8 bases. The germline V gene has CDR1 MNHEY and CDR2 SMNVEV (reference sequence). Unmatched junction bases numbered 6, after V lost 2 bases and J lost 7 bases. The CDR3 is 14 residues long. This chain's CDR3 is CASSLGPGGGGYTF. DNA for the CDR3: TGTGCCAGCAGTTTAGGGCCAGGGGGCGGTGGCTACACCTTC.

The chain employs TRBV9 and TRBJ2-3; possibly TRBD2 for D (5 bases). The germline V and J ends were trimmed by 5 bases and 2 bases, with 15 bases remaining between them. CDR3 size: 15 residues. Germline V gene data show CDR1 as SGDLS and CDR2 as YYNGEE. The CDR3 sequence: CASSKTSGYTDTQYF. In nucleotides, the CDR3 is TGTGCCAGCAGTAAGACCTCGGGGTACACAGATACGCAGTATTTT. The full variable domain, with the rest looked up from reference TRBV9 and TRBJ2-3, is DSGVTQTPKHLITATGQRVTLRCSPRSGDLSVYWYQQSLDQGLQFLIQYYNGEERAKGNILERFSAQQFPDLHSELNLSSLELGDSALYFCASSKTSGYTDTQYFGPGTRLTVL.

The chain joins TRBV28 to TRBJ2-7; 8 nucleotides align to TRBD1. Looked up from germline, CDR1 is MDHEN and CDR2 is SYDVKM. The CDR3 runs to 15 residues. With 5 bases clipped from V and 1 base from J, the junction kept 7 bases outside the gene matches. The CDR3 reads CASSPTGTGSYEQYF. The DNA of the CDR3 is TGTGCCAGCAGTCCCACTGGGACAGGATCCTACGAGCAGTACTTC.

The chain recombines TRBV4-2 with TRBJ2-3; 9 bases fit TRBD2. After removal of 0 bases from V and 0 bases from J, the junction contained 10 bases not matched to a gene. CDR1 is LGHNA, CDR2 YNFKEQ, per germline. The CDR3 runs 19 residues. Here the CDR3 reads CASSQEGLAQCPSTDTQYF. The CDR3 bases are TGTGCCAGCAGCCAAGAAGGACTAGCGCAATGCCCTAGCACAGATACGCAGTATTTT.